This T cell receptor beta chain was captured by sequencing in a study of OX40 agonist ivuxolimab in advanced cancers. From germline, CDR1 is SGHTA and CDR2 FQGTGA. The CDR3 sequence is 13 residues long. The ends were cut back, 5 bases at V and 3 bases at J, with 11 bases in the middle. TCRdb's table, derived via immunoSEQ multiplex PCR, lists solely in-frame clones and lacks some. The sample has 75,000 to 100,000 clones, 65% to 90% seen once. The V call is TRBV7-3, the J call TRBJ2-7; D remains unclear. The receptor comes from an adult with an advanced solid tumor such as melanoma, head and neck, liver or kidney cancer. Specimen: CD4+ or CD8+ T cells sorted from blood, collected in a trial of the OX40 agonist ivuxolimab. The CDR3 coding sequence is TGTGCCAGCAGCGCTAATACTGGCTACGAGCAGTACTTC. Translation gives CASSANTGYEQYF.